The 9 T cell receptor beta chains presented below share a single source sample, sequenced in a study of cytomegalovirus exposure and HLA in healthy donors. The PCR used 60 Vbeta and 13 Jbeta primers. The assay was immunoSEQ multiplex PCR, and TCRdb's table has in-frame clones only and misses some. The table counts around 140,000 clones; about 0.96% lies in the top ten. Material: PBMCs. The origin of the receptors is a male donor in good health and CMV-seronegative.

Note on this clone: Compared with germline, one end of the junction differs, possibly owing to a read error. The gene calls are TRBV18 and TRBJ2-5, with 8 bases identical to TRBD1. Germline CDR1 reads KGHSH; CDR2 reads LQKENI. CDR3 length: 15 amino acids. The CDR3 is CAGSRQGADQETQYF. The CDR3 DNA sequence: TGTGCCGGCTCACGGCAGGGGGCGGACCAAGAGACCCAGTACTTC.

This chain uses TRBV5-4 with TRBJ1-3; D is uncertain. Germline values: CDR1 SGHNT, CDR2 YYREEE (reference sequence). CDR3 length: 13 residues. Trimming removed 0 bases at V and 4 bases at J, with 5 bases between. The CDR3 nucleotides read TGTGCCAGCAGCTTGGGCCAGGGAAACACCATATATTTT. Translation: CASSLGQGNTIYF. The variable domain in full, with the rest retrieved from reference TRBV5-4 and TRBJ1-3, is ETGVTQSPTHLIKTRGQQVTLRCSSQSGHNTVSWYQQALGQGPQFIFQYYREEENGRGNFPPRFSGLQFPNYSSELNVNALELDDSALYLCASSLGQGNTIYFGEGSWLTVV.

This sequence joins TRBV5-1 and TRBJ2-5; D is perhaps TRBD1 (6 bases). The CDR3 extends over 15 amino acids. Trimming cost V 4 bases and J 1 base, with 14 bases left between them. CDR1 and CDR2 from the germline V gene are SGHRS and YFSETQ. The CDR3 DNA reads as TGCGCCAGCAGCGGATCCGGGACACCCCAAGAGACCCAGTACTTC. This sequence encodes CASSGSGTPQETQYF.

The chain couples TRBV11-2 to TRBJ1-2; 8 bases are shared with TRBD1. After removal of 4 bases from V and 2 bases from J, the junction contained 9 bases not matched to a gene. This CDR3 has 16 amino acids. Germline V gene lookup returns CDR1 SGHAT and CDR2 FQNNGV. The CDR3 spells CASSSGGAGGNYGYTF. As DNA, the CDR3 is TGTGCCAGCAGCTCTGGGGGAGCAGGGGGCAACTATGGCTACACCTTC.

The J gene is TRBJ1-1, the V gene TRBV5-4, with 8 bases fitting TRBD1. CDR3 length: 15 amino acids. CDR1 SGHNT and CDR2 YYREEE come from the germline V gene (reference sequence). The V and J ends lost 3 bases and 3 bases, in that order; junction bases with no gene match: 7. DNA for the CDR3: TGTGCCAGCAGCTCACCGGGACAGGTCCACACTGAAGCTTTCTTT. As protein: CASSSPGQVHTEAFF.

The chain is built from TRBV6-6 and TRBJ1-6; perhaps TRBD1 as D (5 bases). This CDR3 region has 16 residues. The germline CDR1 and CDR2 sequences are MNHNY and SVGAGI (reference sequence). Trimming removed 6 bases from V and 3 bases from J, with 15 bases in between. The CDR3 region is CASSLKPDIYNSPLHF. DNA of the CDR3: TGTGCCAGCAGCTTAAAGCCGGACATCTATAATTCACCCCTCCACTTT.

This chain links TRBV4-3 with TRBJ1-1, with TRBD1 matching 7 bases. The CDR3 covers 13 residues. The J segment lost 11 bases and the V segment lost 3 bases, leaving 9 bases of the junction unmatched. Germline V CDR1 and CDR2: LGHNA, YSLEER. CDR3 bases: TGCGCCAGCAGCCAGGATACAGGGGATGCGGCTTTCTTT. Residues: CASSQDTGDAAFF.

The chain has TRBV6-1 and TRBJ2-7, with D perhaps TRBD2 (5 bases). V lost 2 bases, J lost 1 base, and 9 bases lay in between. Germline assignment: CDR1 MNHNS and CDR2 SASEGT. The CDR3 spans 14 residues. The CDR3 here is CASSESGGSYEQYF. DNA of the CDR3: TGTGCCAGCAGTGAATCCGGCGGGTCCTACGAGCAGTACTTC.

The V call is TRBV27, the J call TRBJ2-1; 11 bases map to TRBD2. The germline gives CDR1 MNHEY, CDR2 SMNVEV (reference sequence). Trimming removed 5 bases from V and 9 bases from J; junction bases left unmatched: 12. This CDR3 region has 16 residues. CDR3 protein: CASSPTSGVWGVEQFF. Written as DNA, the CDR3 is TGTGCCAGCAGTCCGACTAGCGGGGTATGGGGGGTTGAGCAGTTCTTC.